The clone carrying this TCR beta chain has only a few counts. Antigen specificity is unknown. This entry comes from a study of T cell repertoires in cytomegalovirus infection. Across the study: Indicated by public TCR beta signatures were CMV infection and matching HLA type.

TCRdb ran MiXCR on the reads and lists one entry per CDR3 protein. This table has around 130,000 distinct CDR3 sequences, approximately 8.8% appearing once. The CDR3 contains 12 residues. Trimming stripped 7 bases from V and 5 bases from J, with 14 bases between. CDR1 and CDR2 from the germline V gene are SQVTM and ANQGSEA. Findings of the study overall: CMV-specific TCR beta clonotypes restricted by HLA-C were the ones dominating the ex vivo response. Carriers of CMV plus the relevant HLA were identified by cumulative public TCR beta family frequency.

What was sequenced was PBMCs. This sequence was found in a human donor in good health (CMV status not recorded). Some clones in this sample may be carry-over from other donors' samples. This rearrangement joins TRBV29-1 to TRBJ2-5, with a possible D match to TRBD1 (6 bases). CDR3 nucleotide sequence: TGCAGCGCCCCCCTGGGGGCGGAGACCCAGTACTTC. The encoded protein is CSAPLGAETQYF.